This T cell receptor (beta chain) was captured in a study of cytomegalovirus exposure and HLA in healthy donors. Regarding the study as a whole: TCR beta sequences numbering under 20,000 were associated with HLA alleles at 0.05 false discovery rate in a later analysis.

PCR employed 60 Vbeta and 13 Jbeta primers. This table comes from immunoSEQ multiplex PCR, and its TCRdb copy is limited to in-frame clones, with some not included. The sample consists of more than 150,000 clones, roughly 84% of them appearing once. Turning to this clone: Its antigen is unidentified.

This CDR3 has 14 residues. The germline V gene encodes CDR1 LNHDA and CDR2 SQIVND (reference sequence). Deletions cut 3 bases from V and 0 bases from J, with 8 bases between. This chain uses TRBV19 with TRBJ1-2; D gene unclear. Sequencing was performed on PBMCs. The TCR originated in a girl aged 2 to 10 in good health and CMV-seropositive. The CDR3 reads CASSMRGANYGYTF. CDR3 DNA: TGTGCCAGTAGTATGCGGGGTGCTAACTATGGCTACACCTTC.